This TCR beta chain was profiled in a study of T cells after yellow fever vaccination (dated by TCRdb to the late 2010s). With respect to the entire study: Libraries from fractions with low cell numbers were prepared with the SMART-Seq v4 Ultra Low Input RNA kit. The cohort comprised two healthy male donors, one aged 18 to 29 and one aged 30 to 40 years. To track T-cell clones before and after primary and booster YFV17D yellow fever vaccination, bulk TCR alpha and beta repertoires were sequenced longitudinally. Blood was collected at multiple timepoints before and after primary and secondary immunization, and bulk PBMC replicates and cell subsets were isolated.

Paper-wide results and their limitations: A small share of clonotypes was detected in both CD4 and CD8 compartments, with the overlap likely arising from convergent recombination. Compared with the primary T-cell response, the secondary T-cell response was weaker but faster, peaking on day 5 rather than day 15. Because only a couple of donors were included in the study, the extent to which the findings can be generalized is limited. Most clones expanded after primary vaccination (approximately 96% of CD4 and 88% of CD8) were re-detected after the booster, suggesting that broad memory maintenance occurred. Computational filtering was required because FACS-sorted repertoires could contain abundant contaminating clonotypes from the bulk population.

TCR cDNA was made using 5'RACE template switching, a step that added a universal primer site and unique molecular identifiers. Priming for cDNA synthesis came from both the TCR alpha and TCR beta constant segments. Libraries were amplified in two PCR steps, with sample barcodes and sequencing adapters added in the second step. Sequencing of libraries was performed on Illumina HiSeq 2500 (2x100 bp) or NovaSeq (2x150 bp). The authors' analysis ran thus. Reads were demultiplexed and collapsed into UMI consensus sequences with MIGEC, and V(D)J alignment was performed with MiXCR. Vaccine-responding clonotypes were identified with edgeR using replicate PBMC samples, with FDR below 0.01 and a log2 fold change above 5 up to day 15 being required. Each bulk clonotype was labeled CD4 or CD8 based on which sequenced repertoire, CD4 or CD8, contained the clonotype at higher abundance. Starting from the raw public reads, TCRdb applied fastp trimming at Q25, assembled clones with MiXCR and retained in-frame beta chains. A single entry per CDR3 protein holds the most common genes and DNA from its merged rows. TCRdb's processing, not the authors', yielded these V and J calls. This sample comprises 450,000 to 550,000 distinct CDR3 sequences, about a fifth of them detected only once. Of the sample, over 11% is held by the ten largest clones.

From cysteine to phenylalanine, the CDR3 is 15 amino acids long. Only the CDR3 portion is preserved as DNA: 45 bases, with reading frame beginning at the first base. Reading the germline V gene gives CDR1 KGHDR and CDR2 SFDVKD. After removal of 7 bases from V and 7 bases from J, the junction retains 11 bases not matched to a gene. For this clonotype: The antigen this receptor binds is unknown. No base-level quality is on record; no much larger clone is a single base apart.

Reading the label with the study, this specimen's treatment or condition is: live attenuated yellow fever vaccine strain. Two biological replicates of bulk PBMCs were collected at each blood-draw timepoint. A standard Ficoll-Paque protocol was used to isolate PBMCs from peripheral blood. RNA was extracted with TriZol from bulk PBMCs, CD4 and CD8 fractions, and dextramer-positive and dextramer-negative fractions. This TCR came from a man aged 30 to 39 who received the YFV17D yellow fever vaccine. Here the chain combines TRBV24-1 and TRBJ2-1, with 8 bases in between that match TRBD1. The specimen was PBMCs, collected 15 days after the yellow fever booster vaccination. The DNA sequence is as follows: TGTGCCACCAGCTTCAGGGGGCGCGCCGGTAATGAGCAGTTCTTC. This gives the protein CATSFRGRAGNEQFF.